The sequence of this T cell receptor (beta chain) was determined in a study of cytomegalovirus exposure and HLA in healthy donors. As for the study in general: A data release that came early held roughly 90 million unique TCRs from HLA-typed donors.

The CDR3 totals 15 residues. J was trimmed by 2 bases and V by 5 bases; bases with no gene match: 3. Looked up from germline, CDR1 is MNHEY and CDR2 is SVGAGI. Vbeta (60) and Jbeta (13) primers were used in the PCR. Here immunoSEQ multiplex PCR was the method, and the copy in TCRdb shows in-frame clones only, minus some. Of 150,000 to 250,000 clones listed, around 83% are singletons. Details on this clone: Its antigen is not known.

Study observations and caveats: A later analysis revealed that TCR association rates differed between HLA loci, peaking at DRB1 and bottoming out at HLA-C. Reports indicated that the classifier achieved high specificity and sensitivity in diagnosing cytomegalovirus status.

Material for sequencing was PBMCs. The genes are TRBV6-5 and TRBJ2-2; the match to TRBD1 covers 9 bases. The sequence came from a woman in her fifties or sixties in good health and CMV-seropositive. The CDR3 spells CASSTTGGNTGELFF. In nucleotides, the CDR3 is TGTGCCAGCAGTACGACAGGGGGTAACACCGGGGAGCTGTTTTTT.